These T cell receptor beta chains were read from a single sample in a study of radiation and T cells in renal cell carcinoma. The data were produced by immunoSEQ multiplex PCR, yet TCRdb's version contains in-frame clones alone and is incomplete. The sample yields about 150,000 clones, approximately 88% seen once. This sample comprised blood, obtained from a patient whose treatment included radiotherapy and nephrectomy. The receptors here all came from a woman aged 45-65 years with renal cell carcinoma. Each CDR3 is given with its conserved first and last residue. Fields, in order: V gene, J gene, D gene, clone size, CDR3 DNA, CDR3 protein. A D gene is named only where the DNA matches it firmly. Clone size is shown for a subset of rows, as once, few, many or a class of expanded clone.

V: TRBV5-1; J: TRBJ1-3; D: NA; size: NA; DNA: TGCGCCAGCAGCTTGAATGCAGGGGTAGACACCATATATTTT; CDR3: CASSLNAGVDTIYF
V: TRBV5-5; J: TRBJ1-4; D: NA; size: NA; DNA: TGTGCCAGCAGCTTGGGGCTGGAGTGGAAACTGTTTTTT; CDR3: CASSLGLEWKLFF
V: TRBV4-2; J: TRBJ1-2; D: NA; size: NA; DNA: TGTGCCAGCAGCCAAGATGAGGGGATGGGCTATGGCTACACCTTC; CDR3: CASSQDEGMGYGYTF
V: TRBV30; J: TRBJ1-1; D: TRBD1; size: NA; DNA: TGTGCCTGGAGTTGGGACAGCGAGGGTGAAGCTTTCTTT; CDR3: CAWSWDSEGEAFF
V: TRBV20-1; J: TRBJ2-1; D: NA; size: NA; DNA: TGCAGTGCTAGAGTTCGCGCTGAGCAGTTCTTC; CDR3: CSARVRAEQFF
V: TRBV7-9; J: TRBJ2-3; D: TRBD2; size: NA; DNA: TGTGCCAGCAGCTTTGCTGAGCGGGGGCGGGGTGATACGCAGTATTTT; CDR3: CASSFAERGRGDTQYF
V: TRBV7-9; J: TRBJ1-4; D: NA; size: NA; DNA: TGTGCCAGCAGCTCGTCGAGGACAGTTAATGAAAAACTGTTTTTT; CDR3: CASSSSRTVNEKLFF
V: TRBV30; J: TRBJ2-7; D: NA; size: NA; DNA: TGTGCCTGGAGCGGGGTTTACGAGCAGTACTTC; CDR3: CAWSGVYEQYF
V: TRBV4-1; J: TRBJ2-7; D: NA; size: NA; DNA: TGCGCCAGCAGCCAAGATAGCTATGGCACAACCTACGAGCAGTACTTC; CDR3: CASSQDSYGTTYEQYF
V: TRBV5-4; J: TRBJ1-3; D: NA; size: NA; DNA: TGTGCCAGCAGAACAGCCGGGGGAAACACCATATATTTT; CDR3: CASRTAGGNTIYF
V: TRBV7-2; J: TRBJ2-2; D: NA; size: NA; DNA: TGTGCCAGCAGCATCAGCATCACCGGGGAGCTGTTTTTT; CDR3: CASSISITGELFF
V: TRBV27; J: TRBJ2-2; D: NA; size: NA; DNA: TGTGCCAGCAGCCCTACTAGGGACACCGGGGAGCTGTTTTTT; CDR3: CASSPTRDTGELFF
V: TRBV28; J: TRBJ1-6; D: TRBD1; size: NA; DNA: TGTGCCAGCAGTTTTTCGGGACAGGGGGCAGGGTCACCCCTCCACTTT; CDR3: CASSFSGQGAGSPLHF
V: TRBV27; J: TRBJ2-1; D: TRBD1; size: NA; DNA: TGTGCTACAAAAGGGACAGCCTACAATGAGCAGTTCTTC; CDR3: CATKGTAYNEQFF
V: TRBV5-6; J: TRBJ2-1; D: NA; size: NA; DNA: TGTGCCAGCAGCTTCGGGGGCGGTTACAATGAGCAGTTCTTC; CDR3: CASSFGGGYNEQFF
V: TRBV6-5; J: TRBJ2-1; D: NA; size: NA; DNA: TGTGCCAGCAGTTACTCAACGGAGAATGAGCAGTTCTTC; CDR3: CASSYSTENEQFF
V: TRBV9; J: TRBJ2-7; D: NA; size: NA; DNA: TGTGCCAGCAGCGTAGTTGAAACCCTCGGGGAGCAGTACTTC; CDR3: CASSVVETLGEQYF
V: TRBV28; J: TRBJ2-5; D: NA; size: NA; DNA: TGTGCCAGCAGTTTAGGCCAGCAAGAGACCCAGTACTTC; CDR3: CASSLGQQETQYF
V: TRBV20-1; J: TRBJ1-2; D: NA; size: NA; DNA: TGCAGTGCTAGCCCGAACTATGGCTACACCTTC; CDR3: CSASPNYGYTF
V: TRBV19; J: TRBJ2-3; D: NA; size: NA; DNA: TGTGCCAGTAAAGCAGCGGGTAACACAGATACGCAGTATTTT; CDR3: CASKAAGNTDTQYF
V: TRBV7-6; J: TRBJ1-1; D: NA; size: many; DNA: TGTGCCAGCAGCTTAGACTCCAACACTGAAGCTTTCTTT; CDR3: CASSLDSNTEAFF
V: TRBV19; J: TRBJ1-2; D: NA; size: NA; DNA: TGTGCCAGTAGTATAGAGTTGGGAGCTAACTATGGCTACACCTTC; CDR3: CASSIELGANYGYTF
V: TRBV2; J: TRBJ1-3; D: NA; size: NA; DNA: TGTGCCAGCAGTGATCTTGGGCTTACAACCTCTGGAAACACCATATATTTT; CDR3: CASSDLGLTTSGNTIYF
V: TRBV2; J: TRBJ1-1; D: NA; size: NA; DNA: TGTGCCAGCAGTGCCAACAGGGCTGGGGGCACTGAAGCTTTCTTT; CDR3: CASSANRAGGTEAFF
V: TRBV5-4; J: TRBJ2-7; D: TRBD2; size: NA; DNA: TGTGCCAGCAGCTTGACTGGAAGGGGCGAGGGACTAGCGGGGGCGCAGTACTTC; CDR3: CASSLTGRGEGLAGAQYF
V: TRBV18; J: TRBJ1-6; D: NA; size: NA; DNA: TGTGCCAGCTCTGACGTGCGGCCAGAGTCGGCCCTCCACTTT; CDR3: CASSDVRPESALHF
V: TRBV6-5; J: TRBJ2-7; D: TRBD1; size: NA; DNA: TGTGCCAGCAGGAGTACCGGGACAGGGTTATACGAGCAGTACTTC; CDR3: CASRSTGTGLYEQYF
V: TRBV5-6; J: TRBJ2-5; D: TRBD2; size: NA; DNA: TGTGCCAGCAGCTCGCAACTAGCGCCTCGGGAGACCCAGTACTTC; CDR3: CASSSQLAPRETQYF
V: TRBV28; J: TRBJ1-1; D: TRBD1; size: NA; DNA: TGTGCCACTATGACAGGGTGGAACACTGAAGCTTTCTTT; CDR3: CATMTGWNTEAFF
V: TRBV18; J: TRBJ2-1; D: TRBD1; size: NA; DNA: TGTGCCAGCAGAAGGACAGGGGACTACAATGAGCAGTTCTTC; CDR3: CASRRTGDYNEQFF
V: TRBV4-3; J: TRBJ1-1; D: NA; size: NA; DNA: TGCGCCAGCAGCCAAGATTTGGCTGGGGGGTACACTGAAGCTTTCTTT; CDR3: CASSQDLAGGYTEAFF
V: TRBV7-9; J: TRBJ1-5; D: NA; size: NA; DNA: TGTGCCAGCAGCTATTCCGTCGGTAGCAATCAGCCCCAGCATTTT; CDR3: CASSYSVGSNQPQHF
V: TRBV29-1; J: TRBJ2-5; D: TRBD2; size: NA; DNA: TGCAGCGTTGTATCCCTAGCGGGAGAGACCCAGTACTTC; CDR3: CSVVSLAGETQYF
V: TRBV6-5; J: TRBJ1-6; D: NA; size: few; DNA: TGTGCCAGCAGCCAGGGGAATTCACCCCTCCACTTT; CDR3: CASSQGNSPLHF
V: TRBV9; J: TRBJ1-2; D: NA; size: few; DNA: TGTGCCAGCAGCGCGACACAGGGAAAGGAGGAAGGTGGCTACACCTTC; CDR3: CASSATQGKEEGGYTF
V: TRBV4-2; J: TRBJ2-3; D: TRBD1; size: once; DNA: TGTGCCAGCAGCCAAGAGGTGCAGGGGGCCCGCACAGATACGCAGTATTTT; CDR3: CASSQEVQGARTDTQYF
V: TRBV4-1; J: TRBJ1-6; D: NA; size: once; DNA: TGCGCCAGCAGCCCCATCCCCGGACAAGGAACAAATTCACCCCTCCACTTT; CDR3: CASSPIPGQGTNSPLHF
V: TRBV5-4; J: TRBJ2-1; D: TRBD1; size: NA; DNA: TGTGCCAGCACCCCGGGACAGGGTACCGATGAGCAGTTCTTC; CDR3: CASTPGQGTDEQFF
V: TRBV6-1; J: TRBJ2-6; D: NA; size: NA; DNA: TGTGCCAGCAGTACCATCTCTGGGGCCAACGTCCTGACTTTC; CDR3: CASSTISGANVLTF
V: TRBV29-1; J: TRBJ2-7; D: NA; size: NA; DNA: TGCAGCGTTACGGAGGGTGGGTTTTACGAGCAGTACTTC; CDR3: CSVTEGGFYEQYF
V: TRBV9; J: TRBJ1-1; D: NA; size: once; DNA: TGTGCCAGCAGCGTAGCCGACTTGAACACTGAAGCTTTCTTT; CDR3: CASSVADLNTEAFF
V: TRBV7-8; J: TRBJ1-1; D: NA; size: NA; DNA: TGTGCCAGCAGCTTAGTATCGGTGAACACTGAAGCTTTCTTT; CDR3: CASSLVSVNTEAFF